This TCR beta chain was identified in a study of blood T cell repertoires in COVID-19. On the study more broadly: Donors in the United States, Italy and Spain gave samples during acute or convalescent COVID-19. The cDNA or gDNA used as material had been derived from T cells, B-cell-depleted T cells, or PBMCs.

In the authors' methods: Researchers report that nucleated cell counts were estimated from reference gene primer amplification. Sequencing used immunoSEQ multiplex PCR; TCRdb keeps in-frame clones, though not all of them. The V and J calls and clone size were taken over from that table, and D and trimming were inferred from the DNA. The sample shows around 72,000 clones, 70% to 85% of them seen only once. This clone appeared a single time. This CDR3 spans 15 amino acids. The germline gives CDR1 LNHDA, CDR2 SQIVND (reference sequence). V was clipped by 1 base and J by 5 bases, with 11 bases between them.

The sequencing input was peripheral blood. The clonotype was recovered from an older woman with acute or convalescent COVID-19. The J gene is TRBJ2-2, the V gene TRBV19; D call uncertain. The CDR3 loop reads CASSIGSGKTGELFF. CDR3 in DNA: TGTGCCAGTAGTATAGGTTCAGGAAAGACCGGGGAGCTGTTTTTT.